These 27 T cell receptor beta chains originate from one sample sequenced in a study of prognosis after radiotherapy for stage I lung cancer. Amplicons of TCR beta CDR3 were generated from genomic DNA by two-round multiplex PCR. Amplification during the initial PCR round employed primers specific to each TRBV and TRBJ gene. TCRdb called the multiplex PCR reads again in MiXCR, with one record for every CDR3 protein. The profile shows around 51,000 distinct CDR3 sequences, about 32% of them singletons. The sample was PBMCs, taken before or after stereotactic body radiation therapy (not recorded which). The receptors were gathered from a donor over 45 with non-small cell lung cancer.

This clonotype has a count of ten or more. The chain recombines TRBV9 with TRBJ2-1; 7 bases align to TRBD1. CDR1 and CDR2 (germline): SGDLS, YYNGEE. The CDR3 has 15 amino acids. The ends lost 2 bases at V and 3 bases at J; junction bases unmatched: 5. The CDR3 DNA follows: TGTGCCAGCAGCGTCGACAGGGCGGACTACAATGAGCAGTTCTTC. Translation gives CASSVDRADYNEQFF.

This clonotype was seen ten or more times. The chain couples TRBV6-1 to TRBJ2-7; 9 bases match TRBD2. The CDR3 extends over 12 amino acids. CDR1 is MNHNS, CDR2 SASEGT, per germline. Trimming removed 6 bases from V and 6 bases from J; junction bases left unmatched: 3. The CDR3 reads CASSLAGVEQYF. The DNA for the CDR3 is TGTGCCAGCAGCTTAGCGGGAGTCGAGCAGTACTTC.

The sample holds many counts of this clonotype. The V call is TRBV5-1, the J call TRBJ2-3; the match to TRBD2 covers 11 bases. CDR1 and CDR2 from the germline V gene are SGHRS and YFSETQ. V lost 7 bases to trimming and J lost 3 bases; unmatched junction nucleotides: 7. This CDR3 contains 15 residues. CDR3: CASCTSGSRTDTQYF. The CDR3 nucleotides are TGCGCCAGCTGCACTAGCGGGAGTAGAACAGATACGCAGTATTTT. The complete variable domain, with remaining parts taken from reference TRBV5-1 and TRBJ2-3, reads KAGVTQTPRYLIKTRGQQVTLSCSPISGHRSVSWYQQTPGQGLQFLFEYFSETQRNKGNFPGRFSGRQFSNSRSEMNVSTLELGDSALYLCASCTSGSRTDTQYFGPGTRLTVL.

Note on this clonotype: A read error is the likely source, as a far larger clone sits one nucleotide away. In DNA, the CDR3 is TGTGCCAGAAGTTACAAATTCACGGGGGGGACGTACGCATACGAGCAGTACTTC. Translating gives CARSYKFTGGTYAYEQYF. The chain links TRBV6-9 to TRBJ2-7; TRBD2 agrees at 8 bases. The CDR3 contains 18 residues. The germline V gene has CDR1 MNHGY and CDR2 SVAAGI.

This chain uses TRBV6-1 with TRBJ2-2; 13 bases map to TRBD2. V lost 4 bases, J lost 2 bases, and 7 bases stayed unmatched. Germline V lookup: CDR1 MNHNS, CDR2 SASEGT. The CDR3 spans 18 residues. The CDR3 protein is CASSALAGGPENTGELFF. CDR3 DNA: TGTGCCAGCAGTGCACTAGCGGGGGGGCCTGAAAACACCGGGGAGCTGTTTTTT.

In this sample, this clonotype turned up many times. The chain joins TRBV3-1 to TRBJ1-4; D might be TRBD1 (5 bases). V was cut by 1 base and J by 2 bases, with 11 bases left in between. The CDR3 is 16 residues long. The V gene's germline CDR1 is LGHDT and CDR2 YNNKEL (reference sequence). CDR3 in amino acids: CASSQGEGTTNEKLFF. CDR3 in DNA: TGTGCCAGCAGCCAAGGGGAGGGGACGACTAATGAAAAACTGTTTTTT.

About this clonotype: This probably arose from a read error, given a far larger clone one base away. The chain is built from TRBV7-9 and TRBJ2-7; tentative D call: TRBD1 (6 bases). The ends were cut back, 4 bases at V and 4 bases at J, with 17 bases in the middle. CDR3 size: 15 residues. Germline CDR1 reads SEHNR; CDR2 reads FQNEAQ (reference sequence). The CDR3 reads CASSSKAGVGYEQYF. The CDR3, as DNA: TGTGCCAGCAGCTCTAAGGCAGGGGTGGGGTACGAGCAGTACTTC.

Many counts were recorded for this clonotype. V usage is TRBV7-9 and J usage is TRBJ2-6; D might be TRBD1 (6 bases). The V gene lost 5 bases and the J gene lost 0 bases, with 17 bases spanning the gap. CDR1 and CDR2 (germline): SEHNR, FQNEAQ (reference sequence). This CDR3 contains 18 residues. The CDR3 reads CASSIPRGLSSGANVLTF. CDR3 bases: TGTGCCAGCAGCATTCCCAGGGGCTTGAGCTCTGGGGCCAACGTCCTGACTTTC.

The table lists this clonotype with many counts. J is TRBJ1-5 and V is TRBV30; D uncertain. There are 14 residues in the CDR3. Germline assignment: CDR1 GTSNPN and CDR2 SVGIG (reference sequence). V was pared by 2 bases and J by 0 bases, with 8 bases between. The CDR3 nucleotides read TGTGCCTGGAGTTTGGGGAATAGCAATCAGCCCCAGCATTTT. Translated, it gives CAWSLGNSNQPQHF.

This clonotype has a count of ten or more. CDR3 amino acids: CASSQWDRGDEQYF. The CDR3 nucleotides read TGTGCCAGCAGCCAATGGGACAGGGGCGATGAGCAGTACTTC. V gene TRBV3-1 combines with J gene TRBJ2-7; 10 positions agree with TRBD1. The V segment lost 2 bases and the J segment 7 bases; nucleotides outside the gene matches: 5. The CDR3 sequence is 14 residues long. Germline-derived CDR1 and CDR2 are LGHDT and YNNKEL (reference sequence).

Comment on this clonotype: This may be a read error, as it is one base from a much larger clone. The rearrangement joins TRBV28 to TRBJ1-1; no definite D call. V lost 5 bases and J lost 8, with 15 bases in between. The CDR3 is 13 residues long. Germline CDR1 MDHEN, CDR2 SYDVKM. The DNA for the CDR3 is TGTGCCAGCAGTCTCCCTGCCCGGGCAGAAGCTTTCTTT. As protein: CASSLPARAEAFF.

This clonotype was seen many times. The chain is built from TRBV19 and TRBJ1-5; no clear D. V was trimmed by 1 base and J by 7 bases, leaving 11 bases between them. The CDR3 loop spans 14 amino acids. Germline V CDR1 and CDR2: LNHDA, SQIVND (reference sequence). CDR3 DNA: TGTGCCAGTAGTATAGCGGGGTCGGGCCAGCCCCAGCATTTT. It translates to CASSIAGSGQPQHF.

This clonotype was observed at least ten times. The chain links TRBV7-6 to TRBJ2-1; TRBD2 is a possible D gene (5 bases). CDR1 and CDR2 (germline): SGHVS, FNYEAQ. The CDR3 spans 14 residues. The V end lost 1 base, the J end lost 10 bases, and 14 bases lay between the germline ends. CDR3 amino acids: CASSLGPPPGEQFF. CDR3 DNA sequence: TGTGCCAGCAGCTTAGGACCTCCCCCGGGAGAGCAGTTCTTC.

This clonotype was seen repeatedly, ten times or more. The V call is TRBV4-3, the J call TRBJ1-2, with a possible D match to TRBD1 (5 bases). Germline V lookup: CDR1 LGHNA, CDR2 YSLEER. The CDR3 totals 13 residues. The V end lost 0 bases, the J end lost 10 bases, and 12 bases lay between the germline ends. CDR3 nucleotides: TGCGCCAGCAGCCAAGACGAGGGCAGGGACTACACCTTC. The encoded protein is CASSQDEGRDYTF.

The chain employs TRBV12-3 or TRBV12-4 and TRBJ2-7; 8 bases agree with TRBD1. CDR3 length equals 15 residues. Germline trimming cut 5 bases from V and 3 bases from J; bases unmatched to any gene: 9. The CDR3 nucleotides are TGTGCCAGCAGTCAGGGGGCTGCACAGTTCTACGAGCAGTACTTC. This sequence encodes CASSQGAAQFYEQYF.

This clonotype is categorized as medium-sized. The chain has TRBV7-2 and TRBJ2-1, with D perhaps matching TRBD2 (5 bases). The V and J ends lost 2 bases and 7 bases respectively, with 9 bases between them. The CDR3 loop spans 13 amino acids. The V gene's germline CDR1 is SGHTA and CDR2 FQGNSA. For the CDR3, the DNA is TGTGCCAGCAGCTTACTGAGCGGAAATGAGCAGTTCTTC. As protein: CASSLLSGNEQFF.

Concerning this clonotype itself: A far more abundant clone sits one base away, making this likely a read error. The genes are TRBV6-9 and TRBJ2-7; possibly TRBD2 for D (6 bases). Germline CDR1 and CDR2: MNHGY and SVAAGI. The CDR3 is 12 residues long. V shed 7 bases and J shed 9 bases, with 16 bases lying between them. The CDR3: CASIYSNGGQYF. In DNA, the CDR3 is TGTGCCAGCATTTACTCGAACGGGGGGCAGTACTTC.

This clonotype came up a few times. This could be a read error, since a much larger clone is one nucleotide away. This chain links TRBV10-3 with TRBJ1-6; D gene uncertain. CDR3 length equals 13 residues. Germline V CDR1 and CDR2: ENHRY, SYGVKD. V was pared by 11 bases and J by 10 bases, with 18 bases between. CDR3 sequence reads: CAHQIGFSSPLHF. CDR3 DNA sequence: TGTGCCCATCAAATCGGGTTTAGCTCACCCCTCCACTTT.

This clonotype was seen many times. The chain uses TRBV5-6 and TRBJ1-1, with D perhaps matching TRBD1 (5 bases). The CDR3 consists of 15 residues. V was shortened by 1 base and J by 3 bases, with 13 bases between the two germline ends. From germline, CDR1 is SGHDT and CDR2 YYEEEE. The CDR3 loop reads CASSLPLGGDTEAFF. In DNA, the CDR3 is TGTGCCAGCAGCTTGCCGTTGGGGGGGGACACTGAAGCTTTCTTT. Full variable domain (outside the CDR3, taken from reference TRBV5-6 and TRBJ1-1): DAGVTQSPTHLIKTRGQQVTLRCSPKSGHDTVSWYQQALGQGPQFIFQYYEEEERQRGNFPDRFSGHQFPNYSSELNVNALLLGDSALYLCASSLPLGGDTEAFFGQGTRLTVV.

The chain joins TRBV6-9 to TRBJ2-1; TRBD2 matches 10 bases. This CDR3 is 15 amino acids long. The junction had 7 bases not matched to a gene; V was cut back by 3 bases and J by 8 bases. Germline assignment: CDR1 MNHGY and CDR2 SVAAGI. The CDR3 loop reads CASSYGAGGPDEQFF. The DNA for the CDR3 is TGTGCCAGCAGTTACGGAGCGGGAGGGCCAGATGAGCAGTTCTTC.

The rearrangement uses TRBV27 and TRBJ1-1; no firm D call. The CDR3 is 14 residues long. V was shortened by 6 bases and J by 3 bases, with 14 bases between the two germline ends. CDR1 is MNHEY, CDR2 SMNVEV, per germline (reference sequence). CDR3 sequence: CASRPTVFDTEAFF. The CDR3 DNA follows: TGTGCCAGCAGGCCCACAGTTTTTGACACTGAAGCTTTCTTT.

This clonotype was seen at least ten times. The CDR3 here is CASSLGGSISYEQYF. For the CDR3, the DNA is TGCGCCAGCAGCTTGGGGGGATCGATCTCCTACGAGCAGTACTTC. The rearrangement joins TRBV5-1 to TRBJ2-7; the D is unclear. CDR1 and CDR2 (germline): SGHRS, YFSETQ. This CDR3 region has 15 residues. The V gene lost 0 bases and the J gene lost 0 bases, with 10 bases spanning the gap.

This clonotype was seen ten or more times. J is TRBJ2-1 and V is TRBV7-8, with D perhaps TRBD1 (6 bases). Deletions cut 5 bases from V and 5 bases from J, with 13 bases between. Per the germline V gene, CDR1 is SGHVS and CDR2 is FQNEAQ. This CDR3 is 14 amino acids long. The CDR3 nucleotides are TGTGCCAGCAGCACGAGGACAGACCACAATGAGCAGTTCTTC. Translating gives CASSTRTDHNEQFF.

This clonotype was seen repeatedly, ten times or more. The chain uses TRBV28 and TRBJ1-1; D is unclear. The CDR3 length is 13 residues. Germline V CDR1 and CDR2: MDHEN, SYDVKM. V was pared by 2 bases and J by 7 bases, with 11 bases between. The CDR3 sequence is CASSLRQINEAFF. The CDR3 DNA sequence: TGTGCCAGCAGTTTACGTCAGATAAATGAAGCTTTCTTT.

Concerning this clonotype itself: A single base separates this from a much larger clone, so it may be a read error. J is TRBJ2-7 and V is TRBV7-8; 9 positions match TRBD1. With V trimmed by 6 bases and J by 1 base, 7 bases remained unmatched. The CDR3 contains 15 residues. The germline V gene encodes CDR1 SGHVS and CDR2 FQNEAQ. In nucleotides, the CDR3 is TGTGCCAGCAGGAGACTGGACAGGGGATCCTACGAGCAGTACTTC. This encodes CASRRLDRGSYEQYF.

In this sample, this clonotype turned up many times. The rearrangement joins TRBV28 to TRBJ2-2; either TRBD1 or TRBD2 may fit D (6 bases each). Trimming took 3 bases from V and 7 from J, leaving 12 bases between them. Germline V CDR1 and CDR2: MDHEN, SYDVKM. The CDR3 loop spans 14 amino acids. CDR3 in amino acids: CASSLGGQGGELFF. CDR3 nucleotide sequence: TGTGCCAGCAGTTTGGGGGGCCAAGGCGGGGAGCTGTTTTTT.

In its sample, this clonotype was seen once. A clone one base away is much larger, so this may be a read error. The chain is built from TRBV12-3 or TRBV12-4 and TRBJ1-1; D is unclear. The CDR3 spans 15 residues. V lost 6 bases and J lost 6, with 20 bases in between. CDR3 loop: CASRLTWTLRAEAFF. DNA for the CDR3: TGTGCCAGCAGGCTAACCTGGACCCTTAGAGCTGAAGCTTTCTTT.